Listed below are T cell receptor beta chains from one sample, sequenced in a study of radiation and T cells in renal cell carcinoma. The protocol was immunoSEQ multiplex PCR, while the TCRdb copy is restricted to in-frame clones and leaves out a portion. The sample yields over 60,000 clones, roughly four fifths seen once. Sequences were derived from blood, sampled from a patient whose treatment included radiotherapy and nephrectomy. These receptors were collected from a man aged 55 to 70 with renal cell carcinoma. CDR3s include the opening cysteine and the closing phenylalanine or tryptophan. Fields, in order: V gene, CDR3 length, D gene, J gene, clone size, CDR3 DNA, CDR3 protein. D genes are given only for firm matches. Size is stated for part of the rows, as once, few or many counts, or as a class when the clone is expanded.

TRBV5-4,14,-,TRBJ2-1,-,TGTGCCAGCAGCTTGTCAGCTAGTAACAATGAGCAGTTCTTC,CASSLSASNNEQFF
TRBV29-1,11,-,TRBJ1-1,-,TGCAGCGTTTGGGGGAACACTGAAGCTTTCTTT,CSVWGNTEAFF
TRBV30,14,TRBD1,TRBJ1-2,-,TGTGCCTGGAGTTTAGGACAGGGACTTCGAGGCTACACCTTC,CAWSLGQGLRGYTF
TRBV2,13,TRBD1,TRBJ1-2,-,TGTGCCAGCAGAACCAACGACAGGGGTGGTTACACCTTC,CASRTNDRGGYTF
TRBV25-1,13,-,TRBJ1-1,medium-sized,TGTGCCAGCAGCCTACAGGGAGGCGCTGAAGCTTTCTTT,CASSLQGGAEAFF
TRBV6-5,14,-,TRBJ2-3,-,TGTGCCAGCACCCCAGGTCCCTACACAGATACGCAGTATTTT,CASTPGPYTDTQYF
TRBV12-5,15,TRBD2,TRBJ2-2,-,TGTGCTAGTGGTTTGGGGCTAGCGGGATCCGGGGAGCTGTTTTTT,CASGLGLAGSGELFF
TRBV9,15,-,TRBJ1-6,-,TGTGCCAGCAGCGTCCTGGACTCGCCGGATTCACCCCTCCACTTT,CASSVLDSPDSPLHF
TRBV9,16,TRBD2,TRBJ2-3,-,TGTGCCAGCAGCGTAGACGCTAGCGGTAGCACAGATACGCAGTATTTT,CASSVDASGSTDTQYF
TRBV7-8,17,-,TRBJ2-4,once,TGTGCCAGCAGCTTAGGGCGAGGGAGGTTGGGCAAAAACATTCAGTACTTC,CASSLGRGRLGKNIQYF
TRBV19,15,-,TRBJ2-2,-,TGTGCCAGTAGTTTGCCGGGACCGGGCGGCGGGGAGCTGTTTTTT,CASSLPGPGGGELFF
TRBV12-5,13,-,TRBJ2-3,-,TGTGCTAGTGGTTCCCCCCCCACAGATACGCAGTATTTT,CASGSPPTDTQYF